Following are 13 T cell receptor beta chains from one sample sequenced in a study of shared clonotypes between healthy human individuals. Libraries were prepared by immunoSEQ multiplex PCR; TCRdb keeps only in-frame clonotypes and omits some of them. The sample lists some 530,000 clones, more than 65% occurring once. The specimen sequenced was PBMCs. These receptor sequences come from a woman in her 40s in good health. Some clones in this sample may be carry-over from other donors' samples.

The chain employs TRBV6-1 and TRBJ1-3; D call uncertain. Germline V gives CDR1 MNHNS, CDR2 SASEGT. The V end was cut by 6 bases, the J end by 0 bases, with 9 bases between. The CDR3 sequence is 14 residues long. The CDR3, as DNA: TGTGCCAGCAGGCCTAGCCCCTCTGGAAACACCATATATTTT. Translated: CASRPSPSGNTIYF.

The chain combines TRBV19 with TRBJ2-7, with D perhaps TRBD1 (6 bases). There are 14 residues in the CDR3. V lost 2 bases and J lost 1, with 9 bases in between. Per germline, CDR1 LNHDA and CDR2 SQIVND (reference sequence). Here the CDR3 DNA reads TGTGCCAGTAGTATATTGGGGACATCCTACGAGCAGTACTTC. It translates to CASSILGTSYEQYF.

This clone occurred a few times. DNA for the CDR3: TGTGCCAGCAGCTTGGGACCCCCGGGGGCCTACGAGCAGTACTTC. Protein sequence: CASSLGPPGAYEQYF. The J gene is TRBJ2-7, the V gene TRBV11-2, with a weak D call TRBD2 (6 bases). The V end was cut by 3 bases, the J end by 2 bases, with 14 bases between. Per the germline V gene, CDR1 is SGHAT and CDR2 is FQNNGV. CDR3 length equals 15 residues.

Comment on this clone: A far larger clone is a single base away, which makes a read error likely. The chain couples TRBV10-1 to TRBJ2-7, with D hard to call. Trimming stripped 4 bases from V and 1 base from J, with 8 bases between. Germline CDR1 and CDR2: WNHNN and SYGVQD (reference sequence). The CDR3 spans 13 residues. The CDR3 nucleotides read TGCGCCAGCAGTGGACTGCCGTCCTACGAGCAGTACTTC. Amino acid sequence: CASSGLPSYEQYF.

The chain has TRBV7-6 and TRBJ2-5; TRBD2 matches at 8 bases. Unmatched junction bases numbered 5, after V lost 1 base and J lost 1 base. Germline V gene lookup returns CDR1 SGHVS and CDR2 FNYEAQ. The CDR3 sequence is 16 residues long. In nucleotides, the CDR3 is TGTGCCAGCAGCTTAGGGTCTAGCGGGCCCCAAGAGACCCAGTACTTC. Translation gives CASSLGSSGPQETQYF.

CDR3 protein: CASSERPTTYEQYF. CDR3 in DNA: TGTGCCAGCAGTGAACGGCCAACAACCTACGAGCAGTACTTC. The V call is TRBV2, the J call TRBJ2-7; D is uncertain. Germline loops: CDR1 SNHLY, CDR2 FYNNEI. The CDR3 consists of 14 residues. Deletions cut 2 bases from V and 2 bases from J, with 10 bases between.

This clone was picked up one time. V gene TRBV28 combines with J gene TRBJ2-1; D is possibly TRBD1 or TRBD2 (5 bases each). The V and J ends lost 6 bases and 4 bases respectively, with 16 bases between them. The CDR3 sequence is 15 residues long. Germline loops: CDR1 MDHEN, CDR2 SYDVKM. DNA for the CDR3: TGTGCCAGCAGGGGGACCTACTACGATTACAATGAGCAGTTCTTC. Translating it yields CASRGTYYDYNEQFF.

The chain carries TRBV27 and TRBJ2-1; D is unresolved. Germline V gives CDR1 MNHEY, CDR2 SMNVEV (reference sequence). The CDR3 is made up of 11 amino acids. Trimming left V 5 bases short and J 8 bases short, with 7 bases between. The CDR3 loop is CASSRRDEQFF. In DNA form, the CDR3 reads TGTGCCAGCAGTAGACGGGATGAGCAGTTCTTC.

The V gene is TRBV28, the J gene TRBJ2-1, with a tentative D call TRBD1 (7 bases). Per germline, CDR1 MDHEN and CDR2 SYDVKM. This CDR3 spans 15 amino acids. V lost 6 bases and J lost 1, with 13 bases in between. In DNA, the CDR3 is TGTGCCAGCAGCTCGGGGGACAGTTCCTACAATGAGCAGTTCTTC. This sequence encodes CASSSGDSSYNEQFF.

V usage is TRBV7-3 and J usage is TRBJ1-1; D remains unclear. The germline gives CDR1 SGHTA, CDR2 FQGTGA. The V gene lost 9 bases and the J gene lost 0 bases, with 8 bases spanning the gap. CDR3 size: 12 residues. CDR3 amino acids: CASSEVNTEAFF. The CDR3 DNA sequence: TGTGCCAGTAGCGAGGTGAACACTGAAGCTTTCTTT.

The gene calls are TRBV2 and TRBJ2-2; D ambiguous. Looked up from germline, CDR1 is SNHLY and CDR2 is FYNNEI. This CDR3 has 11 residues. Trimming removed 6 bases at V and 5 bases at J, with 4 bases between. The CDR3 sequence is CASSRTGELFF. The CDR3 bases are TGTGCCAGCAGCAGAACCGGGGAGCTGTTTTTT.

This clone was observed many times. This sample includes further DNA sequences coding for the same CDR3. The chain is built from TRBV4-1 and TRBJ2-4, with D unresolved. The CDR3 has 15 amino acids. Trimming took 4 bases from V and 0 from J, leaving 10 bases between them. From germline, CDR1 is MGHRA and CDR2 YSYEKL. The CDR3 loop is CASSPDPLAKNIQYF. The CDR3 nucleotides read TGCGCCAGCAGCCCCGACCCCCTAGCCAAAAACATTCAGTACTTC.

V and J are TRBV11-3 and TRBJ2-1; 7 bases match TRBD2. The V segment lost 5 bases and the J segment 2 bases; nucleotides outside the gene matches: 6. Germline assignment: CDR1 SGHNT and CDR2 YENEEA. CDR3 length equals 15 residues. The CDR3 nucleotides are TGTGCCAGCAGCCCCGGGAGGCCGCCCTACAATGAGCAGTTCTTC. It encodes CASSPGRPPYNEQFF.